The T cell receptor (beta chain) described here comes from a study of T cell responses to AZD1222 COVID-19 vaccine. Findings and caveats of the study: Reportedly, nearly half of unique spike TCRs recognized epitopes outside B.1.351/B.1.1.7 mutations.

On this clone itself: No antigen is known for it. The sample contains more than one DNA sequence encoding this CDR3.

CDR3 length: 13 residues. V gave up 3 bases and J gave up 1 base, with 6 bases separating them. Germline CDR1 is MNHEY and CDR2 is SMNVEV (reference sequence). Data came from immunoSEQ multiplex PCR; TCRdb stores just in-frame clones and leaves some out. The table shows roughly 100,000 clones, with 85% to 90% occurring only once. The chain couples TRBV27 to TRBJ1-1; no definite D call. The receptor was derived from an adult in good health. Here the sequenced sample was peripheral blood, taken on day 0 of AZD1222 vaccination. The CDR3 region has the DNA TGTGCCAGCAGTTTGTCTAGGAACACTGAAGCTTTCTTT. Protein: CASSLSRNTEAFF.